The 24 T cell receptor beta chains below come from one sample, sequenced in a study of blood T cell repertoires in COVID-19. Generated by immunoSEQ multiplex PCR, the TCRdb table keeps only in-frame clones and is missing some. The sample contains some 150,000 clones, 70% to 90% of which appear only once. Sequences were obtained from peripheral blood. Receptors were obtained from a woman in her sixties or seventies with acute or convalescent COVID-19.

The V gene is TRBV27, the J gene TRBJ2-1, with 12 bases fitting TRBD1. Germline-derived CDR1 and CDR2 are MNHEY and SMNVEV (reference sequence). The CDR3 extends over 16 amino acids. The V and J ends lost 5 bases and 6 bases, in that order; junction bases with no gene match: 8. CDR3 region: CASSPPGQGATNEQFF. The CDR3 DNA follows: TGTGCCAGCAGTCCGCCGGGACAGGGGGCTACCAATGAGCAGTTCTTC.

CDR3 amino acids: CASSLSQRGRNEQFF. CDR3 nucleotides: TGTGCCAGCAGCTTAAGTCAGAGGGGGCGCAATGAGCAGTTCTTC. The V and J genes are TRBV11-3 and TRBJ2-1; TRBD1 agrees at 7 bases. Germline V CDR1 and CDR2: SGHNT, YENEEA. With V trimmed by 2 bases and J by 6 bases, 7 bases remained unmatched. The CDR3 is 15 amino acids.

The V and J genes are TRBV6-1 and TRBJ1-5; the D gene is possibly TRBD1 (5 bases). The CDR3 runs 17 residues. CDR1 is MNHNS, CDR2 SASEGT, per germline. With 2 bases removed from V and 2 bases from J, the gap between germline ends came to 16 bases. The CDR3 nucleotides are TGTGCCAGCAGTGAAATCTGGCAGGGCAGTGGCAATCAGCCCCAGCATTTT. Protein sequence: CASSEIWQGSGNQPQHF.

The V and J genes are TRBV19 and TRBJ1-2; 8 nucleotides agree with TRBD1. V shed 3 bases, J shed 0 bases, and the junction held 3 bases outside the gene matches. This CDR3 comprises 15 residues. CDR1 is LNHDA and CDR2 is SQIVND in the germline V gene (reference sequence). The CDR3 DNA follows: TGTGCCAGTAGTATCCCACAGGGGGCTAACTATGGCTACACCTTC. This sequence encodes CASSIPQGANYGYTF.

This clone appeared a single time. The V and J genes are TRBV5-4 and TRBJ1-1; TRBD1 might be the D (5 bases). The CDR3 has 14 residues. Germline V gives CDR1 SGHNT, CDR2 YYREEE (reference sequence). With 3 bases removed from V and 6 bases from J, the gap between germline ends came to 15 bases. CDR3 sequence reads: CASSSQTVGAEAFF. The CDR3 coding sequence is TGTGCCAGCAGCTCGCAGACAGTAGGGGCTGAAGCTTTCTTT.

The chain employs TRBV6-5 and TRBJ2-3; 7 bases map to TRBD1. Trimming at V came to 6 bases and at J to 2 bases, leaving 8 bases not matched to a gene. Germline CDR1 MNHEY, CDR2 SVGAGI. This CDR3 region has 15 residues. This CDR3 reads CASRYRQGSTDTQYF. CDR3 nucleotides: TGTGCCAGCAGATATAGACAGGGCTCCACAGATACGCAGTATTTT.

The CDR3 spells CASTDRTGRSTEAFF. The CDR3, as DNA: TGTGCCAGCACCGACAGGACAGGGAGAAGCACTGAAGCTTTCTTT. The V call is TRBV6-5, the J call TRBJ1-1; 8 bases fit TRBD1. The CDR3 covers 15 residues. Germline V gives CDR1 MNHEY, CDR2 SVGAGI. Trimming cost V 7 bases and J 4 bases; bases outside gene matches: 11.

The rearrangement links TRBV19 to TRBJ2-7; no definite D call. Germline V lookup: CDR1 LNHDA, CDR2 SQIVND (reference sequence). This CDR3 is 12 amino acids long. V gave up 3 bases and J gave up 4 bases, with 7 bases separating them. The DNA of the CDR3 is TGTGCCAGTAGTATTTCAGGTTACGAGCAGTACTTC. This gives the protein CASSISGYEQYF.

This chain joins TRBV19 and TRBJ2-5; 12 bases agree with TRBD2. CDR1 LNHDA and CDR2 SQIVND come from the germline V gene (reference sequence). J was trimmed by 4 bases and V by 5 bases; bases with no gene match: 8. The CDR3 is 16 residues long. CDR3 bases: TGTGCCAGTAGTCGGGCTAGCGGGGGGGCTAGAGAGACCCAGTACTTC. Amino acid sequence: CASSRASGGARETQYF.

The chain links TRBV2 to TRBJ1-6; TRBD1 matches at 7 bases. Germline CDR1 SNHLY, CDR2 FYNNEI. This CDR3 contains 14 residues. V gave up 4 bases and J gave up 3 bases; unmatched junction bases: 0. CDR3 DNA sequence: TGTGCCAGCAGTGGGGACAGCTATAATTCACCCCTCCACTTT. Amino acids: CASSGDSYNSPLHF.

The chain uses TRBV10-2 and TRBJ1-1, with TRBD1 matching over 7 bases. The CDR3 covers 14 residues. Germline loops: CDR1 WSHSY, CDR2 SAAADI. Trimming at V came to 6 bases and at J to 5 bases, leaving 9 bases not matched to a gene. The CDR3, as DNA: TGCGCCAGCAGAGCTACAGGGGCGGGAACTGAAGCTTTCTTT. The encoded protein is CASRATGAGTEAFF.

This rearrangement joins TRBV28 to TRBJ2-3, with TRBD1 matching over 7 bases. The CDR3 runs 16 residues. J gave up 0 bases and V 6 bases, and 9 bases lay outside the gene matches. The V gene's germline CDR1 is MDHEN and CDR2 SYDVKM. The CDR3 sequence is CASRDSGTASTDTQYF. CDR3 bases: TGTGCCAGCAGGGATTCCGGGACAGCTAGCACAGATACGCAGTATTTT.

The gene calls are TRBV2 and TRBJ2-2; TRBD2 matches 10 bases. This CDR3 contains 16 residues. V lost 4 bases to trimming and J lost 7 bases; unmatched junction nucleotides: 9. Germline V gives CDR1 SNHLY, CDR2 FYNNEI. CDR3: CASSGSGGGAIGELFF. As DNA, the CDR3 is TGTGCCAGCAGTGGCAGCGGGGGGGGCGCCATCGGGGAGCTGTTTTTT.

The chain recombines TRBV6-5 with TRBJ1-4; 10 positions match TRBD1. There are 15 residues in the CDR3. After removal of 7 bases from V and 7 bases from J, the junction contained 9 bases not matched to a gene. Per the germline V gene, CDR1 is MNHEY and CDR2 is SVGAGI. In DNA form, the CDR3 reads TGTGCCAGCACCGGGGACAGGGGTCCGGGTGAAAAACTGTTTTTT. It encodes CASTGDRGPGEKLFF.

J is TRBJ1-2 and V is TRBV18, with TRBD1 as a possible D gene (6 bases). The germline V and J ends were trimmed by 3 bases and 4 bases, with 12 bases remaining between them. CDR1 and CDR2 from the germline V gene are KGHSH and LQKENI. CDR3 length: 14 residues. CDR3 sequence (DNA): TGTGCCAGCTCACCGGGACAACTAATCTATGGCTACACCTTC. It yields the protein CASSPGQLIYGYTF.

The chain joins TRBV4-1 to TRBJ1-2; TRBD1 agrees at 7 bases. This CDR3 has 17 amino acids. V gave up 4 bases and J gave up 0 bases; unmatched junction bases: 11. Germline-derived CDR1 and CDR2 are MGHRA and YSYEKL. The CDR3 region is CASSPWTGHLTNYGYTF. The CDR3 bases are TGCGCCAGCAGCCCCTGGACAGGCCACCTTACTAACTATGGCTACACCTTC.

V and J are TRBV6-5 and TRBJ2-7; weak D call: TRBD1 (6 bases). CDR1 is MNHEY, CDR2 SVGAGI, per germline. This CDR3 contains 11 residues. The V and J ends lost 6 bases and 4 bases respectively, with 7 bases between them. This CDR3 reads CASRQGYEQYF. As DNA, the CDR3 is TGTGCCAGCAGACAGGGTTACGAGCAGTACTTC.

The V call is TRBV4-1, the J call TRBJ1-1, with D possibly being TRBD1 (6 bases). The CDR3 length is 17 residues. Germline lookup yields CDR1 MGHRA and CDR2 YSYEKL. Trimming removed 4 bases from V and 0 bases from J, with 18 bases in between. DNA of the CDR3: TGCGCCAGCAGCCCGGCCGGGGGGCTATTTCTGAACACTGAAGCTTTCTTT. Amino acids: CASSPAGGLFLNTEAFF.

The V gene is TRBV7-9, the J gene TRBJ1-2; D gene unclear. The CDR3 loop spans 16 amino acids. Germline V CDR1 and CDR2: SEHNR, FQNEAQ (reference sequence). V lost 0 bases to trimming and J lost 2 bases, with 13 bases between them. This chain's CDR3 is CASSLAVPRGNYGYTF. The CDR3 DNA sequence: TGTGCCAGCAGCTTAGCGGTCCCCCGGGGAAACTATGGCTACACCTTC.

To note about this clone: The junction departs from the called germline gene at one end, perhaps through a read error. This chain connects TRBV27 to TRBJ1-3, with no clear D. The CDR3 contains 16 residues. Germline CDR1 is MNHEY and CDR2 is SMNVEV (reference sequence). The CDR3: CANSLSGGWPGNTIYF. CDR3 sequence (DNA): TGTGCCAACAGTTTATCGGGAGGGTGGCCTGGAAACACCATATATTTT.

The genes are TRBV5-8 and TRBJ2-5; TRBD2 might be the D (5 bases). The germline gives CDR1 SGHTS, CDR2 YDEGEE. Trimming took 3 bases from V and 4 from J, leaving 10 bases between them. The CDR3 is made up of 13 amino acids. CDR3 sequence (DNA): TGTGCCAGCAGCTACCGGACTTCAGAGACCCAGTACTTC. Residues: CASSYRTSETQYF.

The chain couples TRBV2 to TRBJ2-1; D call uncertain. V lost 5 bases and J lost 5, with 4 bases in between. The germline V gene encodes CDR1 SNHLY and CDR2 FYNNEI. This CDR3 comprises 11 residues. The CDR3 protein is CASSFNNEQFF. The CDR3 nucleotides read TGTGCCAGCAGTTTTAACAATGAGCAGTTCTTC.

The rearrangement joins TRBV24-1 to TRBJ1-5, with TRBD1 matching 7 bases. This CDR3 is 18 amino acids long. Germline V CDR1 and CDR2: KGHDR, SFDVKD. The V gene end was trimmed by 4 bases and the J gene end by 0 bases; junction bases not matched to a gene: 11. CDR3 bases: TGTGCCACCAGTGACGCCGGGACAGAGTATTATAGCAATCAGCCCCAGCATTTT. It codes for CATSDAGTEYYSNQPQHF.

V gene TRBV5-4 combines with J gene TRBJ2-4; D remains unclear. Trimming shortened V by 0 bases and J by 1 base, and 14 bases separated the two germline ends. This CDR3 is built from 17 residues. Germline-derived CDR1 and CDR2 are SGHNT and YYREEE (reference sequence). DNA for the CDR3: TGTGCCAGCAGCTTGGATCCGGGTTCCTTTGCCAAAAACATTCAGTACTTC. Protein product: CASSLDPGSFAKNIQYF.